The clone carrying this TCR beta chain was seen more than once but under ten times. No antigen is known for it. CDR3 length: 16 amino acids. The V gene's germline CDR1 is DFQATT and CDR2 SNEGSKA (reference sequence). J was trimmed by 3 bases and V by 3 bases; bases with no gene match: 5. Time point here: patch test 1, 2 weeks after DPC sensitization. Treatment denoted: therapeutic diphenylcyclopropenone sensitization with weekly scalp DPC. This sample was taken from a study of human T cells and chemical hapten exposure. Study conclusions and caveats: DPC sensitization did not alter TCRs above 1 in 1000 frequency.

TCRdb independently ran MiXCR on the RACE reads; one entry per CDR3 protein. The sample shows some 87,000 distinct CDR3 sequences, 10% of them seen only once. Sequenced material: whole blood, taken in connection with sensitization to the hapten diphenylcyclopropenone (DPC). The receptor's source is a woman between 50 and 59 years old with alopecia areata. Some clones in this sample may be carry-over from other donors' samples. V is TRBV20-1 and J is TRBJ1-6; 10 positions agree with TRBD1. CDR3 loop: CSARGTGAVYNSPLHF. CDR3 in DNA: TGCAGTGCTAGGGGGACAGGGGCCGTCTATAATTCACCCCTCCACTTT.